The 13 T cell receptor beta chains below were found in one sample sequenced in a study of blood T cell repertoires in COVID-19. Sequencing was performed with immunoSEQ multiplex PCR; in TCRdb, only in-frame clones are kept and a portion is missing. Here the sample spans about 260,000 clones, 84% being singletons. Sequences were obtained from peripheral blood. The receptors stem from a man aged 60 to 75 with acute or convalescent COVID-19.

This sequence joins TRBV7-2 and TRBJ1-1; no definite D call. The CDR3 totals 13 residues. Trimming removed 5 bases from V and 11 bases from J, with 18 bases in between. The germline gives CDR1 SGHTA, CDR2 FQGNSA. Written as DNA, the CDR3 is TGTGCCAGCAGCCCTGTGGAGCTCCGGAAGGCTTTCTTT. This translates into CASSPVELRKAFF.

The chain couples TRBV30 to TRBJ1-4, with D possibly matching TRBD1 (5 bases). This CDR3 has 12 residues. Germline V gene data show CDR1 as GTSNPN and CDR2 as SVGIG (reference sequence). V was clipped by 3 bases and J by 7 bases, with 9 bases between them. For the CDR3, the DNA is TGTGCCTGGAGGCAGGGTCCTGAAAAACTGTTTTTT. It is translated as CAWRQGPEKLFF.

The rearrangement uses TRBV5-1 and TRBJ1-1; D not certain. Between the trimmed V and J ends, which lost 3 bases and 2 bases, there was a span of 5 bases. This CDR3 region has 12 residues. CDR1 is SGHRS, CDR2 YFSETQ, per germline. Here the CDR3 reads CASSSTNTEAFF. DNA of the CDR3: TGCGCCAGCAGCTCAACTAACACTGAAGCTTTCTTT.

The V gene is TRBV5-1, the J gene TRBJ1-4; TRBD1 matches 7 bases. Trimming took 0 bases from V and 8 from J; bases not matched to a gene: 7. Per the germline V gene, CDR1 is SGHRS and CDR2 is YFSETQ. The CDR3 totals 15 residues. DNA of the CDR3: TGCGCCAGCAGCTTGGTTGGGACAGAGGGGGAAAAACTGTTTTTT. The encoded protein is CASSLVGTEGEKLFF.

The gene calls are TRBV6-5 and TRBJ1-4; D may be TRBD1 (6 bases). The germline V gene has CDR1 MNHEY and CDR2 SVGAGI. Trimming shortened V by 6 bases and J by 2 bases, and 10 bases separated the two germline ends. The CDR3 loop spans 14 amino acids. CDR3 sequence: CASSPGVTNEKLFF. CDR3 in DNA: TGTGCCAGCAGCCCAGGGGTTACTAATGAAAAACTGTTTTTT.

V gene TRBV15 combines with J gene TRBJ2-5, with D hard to call. The germline V gene has CDR1 LNHNV and CDR2 YYDKDF (reference sequence). The V gene lost 0 bases and the J gene lost 4 bases, with 21 bases spanning the gap. The CDR3 consists of 18 residues. The DNA for the CDR3 is TGTGCCACCAGCAGAGATCTCATTGGTCCGCCATCGGGAGAGACCCAGTACTTC. Its protein is CATSRDLIGPPSGETQYF.

J is TRBJ1-5 and V is TRBV6-5, with TRBD1 identical over 7 bases. The CDR3 has 15 residues. After removal of 8 bases from V and 2 bases from J, the junction contained 9 bases not matched to a gene. Germline V lookup: CDR1 MNHEY, CDR2 SVGAGI. The CDR3 region has the DNA TGTGCCAGCGCCACCGACAGGGCTGGCAATCAGCCCCAGCATTTT. It is translated as CASATDRAGNQPQHF.

The chain couples TRBV10-3 to TRBJ1-5; D is unresolved. V lost 2 bases to trimming and J lost 2 bases, with 7 bases between them. The CDR3 spans 14 residues. Germline CDR1 reads ENHRY; CDR2 reads SYGVKD. For the CDR3, the DNA is TGTGCCATCAGTGAGAGTGCAGGCAATCAGCCCCAGCATTTT. Residues: CAISESAGNQPQHF.

The rearrangement links TRBV5-8 to TRBJ2-7; possibly TRBD2 for D (5 bases). The CDR3 is 14 amino acids. Trimming took off 4 bases at V and 3 bases at J, with 14 bases between the two ends. Germline values: CDR1 SGHTS, CDR2 YDEGEE. Written as DNA, the CDR3 is TGTGCCAGCAGCCCCGGGAAGTCTGGCTACGAGCAGTACTTC. Its translation: CASSPGKSGYEQYF.

V gene TRBV4-3 combines with J gene TRBJ2-7; tentatively, D is TRBD1 (6 bases). The CDR3 loop spans 15 amino acids. V was clipped by 0 bases and J by 2 bases, with 11 bases between them. Germline CDR1 reads LGHNA; CDR2 reads YSLEER. This chain's CDR3 is CASSQEWRTAYEQYF. DNA for the CDR3: TGCGCCAGCAGCCAAGAATGGCGGACAGCCTACGAGCAGTACTTC.

This rearrangement joins TRBV4-1 to TRBJ2-6, with 7 nucleotides matching TRBD1. The V gene end was trimmed by 6 bases and the J gene end by 0 bases; junction bases not matched to a gene: 8. Germline lookup yields CDR1 MGHRA and CDR2 YSYEKL. The CDR3 has 17 residues. In DNA form, the CDR3 reads TGCGCCAGCAGAGGAGACAGGGTCCACTCTGGGGCCAACGTCCTGACTTTC. Amino acid sequence: CASRGDRVHSGANVLTF.

This chain links TRBV4-3 with TRBJ2-2; 12 bases match TRBD2. The CDR3 extends over 17 amino acids. The V gene's germline CDR1 is LGHNA and CDR2 YSLEER. V lost 0 bases and J lost 7; bases outside the gene matches: 6. This CDR3 is CASSQDLTSGSVGELFF. The CDR3, as DNA: TGCGCCAGCAGCCAAGACTTGACTAGCGGGAGTGTCGGGGAGCTGTTTTTT.

The CDR3 DNA reads as TGTGCCTGCGTGAAGGACAGGGGGTCGGGCTATGGCTACACCTTC. It translates to CACVKDRGSGYGYTF. The J gene is TRBJ1-2, the V gene TRBV6-5; 10 bases agree with TRBD1. Germline CDR1 and CDR2: MNHEY and SVGAGI. The CDR3 runs to 15 residues. V lost 11 bases to trimming and J lost 4 bases; unmatched junction nucleotides: 13.